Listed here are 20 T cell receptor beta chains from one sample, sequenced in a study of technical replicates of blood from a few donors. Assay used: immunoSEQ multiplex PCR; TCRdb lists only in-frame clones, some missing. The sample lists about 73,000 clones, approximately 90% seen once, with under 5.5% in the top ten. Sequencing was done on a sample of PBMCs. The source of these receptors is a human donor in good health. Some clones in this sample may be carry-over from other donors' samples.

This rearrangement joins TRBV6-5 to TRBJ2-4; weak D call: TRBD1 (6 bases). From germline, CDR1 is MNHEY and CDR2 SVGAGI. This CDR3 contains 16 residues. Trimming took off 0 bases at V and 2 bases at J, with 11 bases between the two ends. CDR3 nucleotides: TGTGCCAGCAGTTACTCATATCAGGGGACCAAAAACATTCAGTACTTC. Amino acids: CASSYSYQGTKNIQYF.

The CDR3 DNA reads as TGTGCCAGCAGCTGGAGTCGGGGGGCCGACGAGCAGTACTTC. As protein: CASSWSRGADEQYF. The V gene is TRBV7-9, the J gene TRBJ2-7; a weak D match, TRBD2 (7 bases). Germline CDR1 reads SEHNR; CDR2 reads FQNEAQ (reference sequence). CDR3 length: 14 residues. V was pared by 4 bases and J by 5 bases, with 15 bases between.

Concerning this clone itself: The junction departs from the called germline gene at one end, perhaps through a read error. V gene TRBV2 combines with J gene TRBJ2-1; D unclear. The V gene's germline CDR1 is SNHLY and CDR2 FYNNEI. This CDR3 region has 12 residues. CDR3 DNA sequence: TGTGCCAGCAGTGTTGCCTACCATGAGCAGTTCTTC. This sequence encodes CASSVAYHEQFF.

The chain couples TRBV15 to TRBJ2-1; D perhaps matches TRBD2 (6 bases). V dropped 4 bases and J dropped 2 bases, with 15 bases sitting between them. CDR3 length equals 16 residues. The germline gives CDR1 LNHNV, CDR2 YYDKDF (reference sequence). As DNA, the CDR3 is TGTGCCACCAGCACTCCCGGGACTTATGCCTACAATGAGCAGTTCTTC. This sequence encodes CATSTPGTYAYNEQFF.

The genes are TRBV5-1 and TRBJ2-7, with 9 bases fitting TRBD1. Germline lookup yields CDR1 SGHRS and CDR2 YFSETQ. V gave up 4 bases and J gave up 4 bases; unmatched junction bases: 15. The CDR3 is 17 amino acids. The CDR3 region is CASSLTGGYSDVYEQYF. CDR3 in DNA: TGCGCCAGCAGCCTAACAGGGGGCTATAGCGATGTGTACGAGCAGTACTTC. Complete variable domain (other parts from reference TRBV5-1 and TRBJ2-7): KAGVTQTPRYLIKTRGQQVTLSCSPISGHRSVSWYQQTPGQGLQFLFEYFSETQRNKGNFPGRFSGRQFSNSRSEMNVSTLELGDSALYLCASSLTGGYSDVYEQYFGPGTRLTVT.

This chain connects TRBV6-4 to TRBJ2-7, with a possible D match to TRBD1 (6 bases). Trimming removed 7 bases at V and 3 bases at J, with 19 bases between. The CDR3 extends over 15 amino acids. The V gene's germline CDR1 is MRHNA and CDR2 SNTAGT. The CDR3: CASTPVGDINYEQYF. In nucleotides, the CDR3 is TGTGCCAGCACCCCCGTCGGGGACATTAACTACGAGCAGTACTTC.

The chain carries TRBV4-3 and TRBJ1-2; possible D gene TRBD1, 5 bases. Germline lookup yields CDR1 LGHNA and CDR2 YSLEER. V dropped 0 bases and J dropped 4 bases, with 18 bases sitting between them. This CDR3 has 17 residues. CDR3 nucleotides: TGCGCCAGCAGCCAAGATTTCGACAGCTATTCTAGCTATGGCTACACCTTC. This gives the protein CASSQDFDSYSSYGYTF.

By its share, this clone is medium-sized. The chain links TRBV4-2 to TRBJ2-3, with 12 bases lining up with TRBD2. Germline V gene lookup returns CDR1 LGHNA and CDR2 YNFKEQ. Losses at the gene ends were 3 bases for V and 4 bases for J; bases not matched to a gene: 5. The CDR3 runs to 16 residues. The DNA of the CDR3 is TGTGCCAGCAGCCAGACGACTAGCGGGAGTGCAGATACGCAGTATTTT. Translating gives CASSQTTSGSADTQYF.

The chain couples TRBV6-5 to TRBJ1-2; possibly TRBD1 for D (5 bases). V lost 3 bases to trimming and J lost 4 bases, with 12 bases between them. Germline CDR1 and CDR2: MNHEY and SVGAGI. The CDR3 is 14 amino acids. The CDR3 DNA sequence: TGTGCCAGCAGTTATGACAGAACATTCTATGGCTACACCTTC. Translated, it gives CASSYDRTFYGYTF.

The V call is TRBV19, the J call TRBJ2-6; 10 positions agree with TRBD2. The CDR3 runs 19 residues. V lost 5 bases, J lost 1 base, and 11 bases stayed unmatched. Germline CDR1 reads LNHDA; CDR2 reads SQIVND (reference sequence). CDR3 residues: CASSSGLAIFPSGANVLTF. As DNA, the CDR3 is TGTGCCAGTAGTTCGGGACTAGCGATATTCCCGTCTGGGGCCAACGTCCTGACTTTC.

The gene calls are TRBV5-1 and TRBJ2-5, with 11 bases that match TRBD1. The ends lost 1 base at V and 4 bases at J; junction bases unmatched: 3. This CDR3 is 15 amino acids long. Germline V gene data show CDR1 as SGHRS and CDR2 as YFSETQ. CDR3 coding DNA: TGCGCCAGCAGCTTGCGGGACAGGGGGAGAGAGACCCAGTACTTC. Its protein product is CASSLRDRGRETQYF.

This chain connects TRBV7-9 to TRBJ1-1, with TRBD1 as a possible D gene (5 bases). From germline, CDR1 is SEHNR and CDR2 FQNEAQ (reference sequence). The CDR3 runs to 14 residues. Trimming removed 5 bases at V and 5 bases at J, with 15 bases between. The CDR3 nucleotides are TGTGCCAGCAGCCCCGGGACGGCGGGGACTGAAGCTTTCTTT. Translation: CASSPGTAGTEAFF.

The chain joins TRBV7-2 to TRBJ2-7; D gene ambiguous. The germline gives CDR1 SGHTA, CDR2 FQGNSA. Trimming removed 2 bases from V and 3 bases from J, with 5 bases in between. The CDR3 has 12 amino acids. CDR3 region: CASSLSNYEQYF. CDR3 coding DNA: TGTGCCAGCAGCTTATCCAACTACGAGCAGTACTTC.

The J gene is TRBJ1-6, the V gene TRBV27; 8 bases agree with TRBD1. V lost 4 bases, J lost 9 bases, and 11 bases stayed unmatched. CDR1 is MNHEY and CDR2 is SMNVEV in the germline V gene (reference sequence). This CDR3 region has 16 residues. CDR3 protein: CASSSAGQGRGSPLHF. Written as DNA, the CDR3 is TGTGCCAGCAGTTCCGCCGGACAGGGAAGGGGTTCACCCCTCCACTTT.

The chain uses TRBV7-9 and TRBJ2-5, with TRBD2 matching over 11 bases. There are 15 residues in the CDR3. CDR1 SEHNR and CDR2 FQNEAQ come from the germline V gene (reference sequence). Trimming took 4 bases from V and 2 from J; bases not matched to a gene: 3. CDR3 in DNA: TGTGCCAGCAGCTCGATAGCGGGAGGGCAAGAGACCCAGTACTTC. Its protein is CASSSIAGGQETQYF.

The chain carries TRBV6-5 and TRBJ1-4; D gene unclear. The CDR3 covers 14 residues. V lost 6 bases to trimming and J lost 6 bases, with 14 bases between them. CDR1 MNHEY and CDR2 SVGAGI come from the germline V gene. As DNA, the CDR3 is TGTGCCAGCAGGGACTCCGGGAGGCATGAAAAACTGTTTTTT. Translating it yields CASRDSGRHEKLFF.

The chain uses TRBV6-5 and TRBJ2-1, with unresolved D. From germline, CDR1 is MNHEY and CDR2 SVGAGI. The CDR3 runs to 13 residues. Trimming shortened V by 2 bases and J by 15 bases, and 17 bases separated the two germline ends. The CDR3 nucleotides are TGTGCCAGCAGTTACGATGTCGCCGGGTTTCGGTTCTTC. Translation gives CASSYDVAGFRFF.

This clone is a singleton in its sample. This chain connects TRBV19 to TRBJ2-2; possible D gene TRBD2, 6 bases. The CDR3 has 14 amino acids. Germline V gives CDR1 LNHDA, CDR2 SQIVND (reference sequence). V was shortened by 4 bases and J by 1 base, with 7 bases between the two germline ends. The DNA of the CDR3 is TGTGCCAGTAGTAGGGACTGGAACACCGGGGAGCTGTTTTTT. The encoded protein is CASSRDWNTGELFF.

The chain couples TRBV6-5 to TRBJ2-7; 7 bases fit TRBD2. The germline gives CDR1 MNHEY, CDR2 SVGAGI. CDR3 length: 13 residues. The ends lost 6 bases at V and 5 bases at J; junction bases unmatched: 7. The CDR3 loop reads CASSRGEGNEQYF. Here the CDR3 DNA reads TGTGCCAGCAGCCGAGGGGAGGGGAACGAGCAGTACTTC.

CDR3 loop: CASSLFIGREGNSPLHF. The CDR3 DNA reads as TGCGCCAGCAGCTTGTTTATAGGCAGGGAGGGTAATTCACCCCTCCACTTT. V and J are TRBV5-1 and TRBJ1-6; D is perhaps TRBD1 (5 bases). Germline V gene lookup returns CDR1 SGHRS and CDR2 YFSETQ. The CDR3 contains 17 residues. The V gene lost 1 base and the J gene lost 6 bases, with 17 bases spanning the gap.